One and the same sample provided the 5 T cell receptor beta chains below, sequenced in a study of shared clonotypes between healthy human individuals. The assay was immunoSEQ multiplex PCR, and TCRdb's table has in-frame clones only and misses some. The sample holds over a million clones; approximately 78% are singletons and the top ten take 0.55% to 0.7%. Sequenced: memory CD4+ T cells from PBMCs. Subset denoted: CD45RA-negative fraction. The source is a man aged 18 to 30 in good health. Some clones in this sample may be carry-over from other donors' samples.

The V call is TRBV5-1, the J call TRBJ1-5, with D unresolved. The V end lost 0 bases, the J end lost 4 bases, and 14 bases lay between the germline ends. Looked up from germline, CDR1 is SGHRS and CDR2 is YFSETQ. The CDR3 has 16 residues. The CDR3 is CASSLGPVGLNQPQHF. The CDR3 nucleotides read TGCGCCAGCAGCTTGGGGCCAGTCGGGTTAAATCAGCCCCAGCATTTT.

This clone was counted only a few times. V is TRBV7-8 and J is TRBJ1-1; possibly TRBD1 for D (6 bases). The CDR3 consists of 16 residues. Looked up from germline, CDR1 is SGHVS and CDR2 is FQNEAQ. The germline V and J ends were trimmed by 1 base and 0 bases, with 12 bases remaining between them. The CDR3 nucleotides read TGTGCCAGCAGCTTAGAGGGAGGGGGGATGAACACTGAAGCTTTCTTT. This sequence encodes CASSLEGGGMNTEAFF.

V usage is TRBV2 and J usage is TRBJ2-3, with D uncertain. The CDR3 runs to 12 residues. The ends were cut back, 4 bases at V and 5 bases at J, with 7 bases in the middle. The germline gives CDR1 SNHLY, CDR2 FYNNEI. CDR3 sequence (DNA): TGTGCCAGCAGTGGAATGGGAGATACGCAGTATTTT. The encoded protein is CASSGMGDTQYF.

The gene calls are TRBV20-1 and TRBJ2-7; no reliable D call. Trimming cost V 4 bases and J 4 bases, with 8 bases left between them. This CDR3 spans 11 amino acids. Germline lookup yields CDR1 DFQATT and CDR2 SNEGSKA (reference sequence). CDR3 DNA: TGCAGTGCTAATCGGAAATACGAGCAGTACTTC. Translating gives CSANRKYEQYF.

The chain is built from TRBV6-1 and TRBJ1-1; TRBD1 matches at 7 bases. The trim removed 6 bases at V and 5 bases at J, leaving 6 bases unmatched. Germline lookup yields CDR1 MNHNS and CDR2 SASEGT. The CDR3 is 13 residues long. This CDR3 reads CASSADRVTEAFF. The CDR3, as DNA: TGTGCCAGCAGCGCCGACAGGGTGACTGAAGCTTTCTTT.